These 16 T cell receptor beta chains came from one sample sequenced in a study of T cells expressing NK-cell markers (dated by TCRdb to the early 2020s). Libraries were prepared through 5' RACE. These reads were obtained on an Illumina HiSeq 2000. The reads, reprocessed by TCRdb, yield one row per CDR3 protein sequence and no DNA. In this sample's table one finds around 470,000 distinct CDR3 sequences. The ten top clones hold roughly 1.4% of the sample. Sequencing was performed on blood T cells: a sorted CD56 or NKG2C T cell subset, CD4+ or CD8+ T cells, or bulk PBMC T cells (not recorded which). These receptors came from a woman aged 45-59 years in good health. Donor details come from another sample of the same person, matched by shared clones.

The rearrangement links TRBV21-1 to TRBJ2-1; the TCRdb D gene call, TRBD1, has no DNA to confirm it. TRBV21-1 is recorded as a pseudogene. The CDR3 totals 13 residues. The CDR3 spells CASSMGRDNEQFF.

This chain links TRBV29-1 with TRBJ2-4; the D call of TRBD1 rests on TCRdb alone, since no DNA is present to check it. Looked up from germline, CDR1 is SQVTM and CDR2 is ANQGSEA. The CDR3 is made up of 15 amino acids. The CDR3 loop reads CSALQGLPRKNIQYF. The entire variable domain, with the rest obtained from reference TRBV29-1 and TRBJ2-4, is as follows: SAVISQKPSRDICQRGTSLTIQCQVDSQVTMMFWYRQQPGQSLTLIATANQGSEATYESGFVIDKFPISRPNLTFSTLTVSNMSPEDSSIYLCSALQGLPRKNIQYFGAGTRLSVL.

This chain links TRBV5-1 with TRBJ2-1. CDR1 is SGHRS, CDR2 YFSETQ, per germline. The CDR3 has 12 residues. The CDR3 here is CASSSGHYEQFF.

The rearrangement joins TRBV20-1 to TRBJ2-5; the D call from TCRdb, TRBD1, cannot be confirmed without DNA. Germline V CDR1 and CDR2: DFQATT, SNEGSKA (reference sequence). The CDR3 sequence is 12 residues long. The CDR3: CSASVQTETQYF.

The chain couples TRBV29-1 to TRBJ1-4. Looked up from germline, CDR1 is SQVTM and CDR2 is ANQGSEA. The CDR3 covers 13 residues. This CDR3 reads CSVAISTNEKLFF.

The CDR3 protein is CSVGQVVLETQYF. The chain combines TRBV29-1 with TRBJ2-5. This CDR3 region has 13 residues. From germline, CDR1 is SQVTM and CDR2 ANQGSEA.

The chain combines TRBV18 with TRBJ2-3; the D call of TRBD1 rests on TCRdb alone, since no DNA is present to check it. The CDR3 spans 15 residues. Germline V gene lookup returns CDR1 KGHSH and CDR2 LQKENI. The CDR3 protein is CASSRGQGELDTQYF.

The V gene is TRBV2, the J gene TRBJ2-7; TCRdb's D gene call, TRBD1, goes unchecked for lack of DNA. Germline V gene data show CDR1 as SNHLY and CDR2 as FYNNEI. The CDR3 is made up of 15 amino acids. The CDR3 sequence is CASSDQGVHQYEQYF.

The V call is TRBV6-5, the J call TRBJ2-3. Per the germline V gene, CDR1 is MNHEY and CDR2 is SVGAGI. The CDR3 spans 14 residues. The CDR3 spells CASSYSTLEYTQYF.

V and J are TRBV7-8 and TRBJ1-5; TCRdb calls TRBD1, which cannot be checked without DNA. This CDR3 has 16 residues. The germline V gene has CDR1 SGHVS and CDR2 FQNEAQ. CDR3 region: CASSEDRTKSNQPQHF.

This rearrangement joins TRBV4-1 to TRBJ2-3; lacking DNA, the TRBD2 call made by TCRdb goes unchecked. This CDR3 is built from 16 residues. The V gene's germline CDR1 is MGHRA and CDR2 YSYEKL. The CDR3 loop reads CASSHPSGRAQDTQYF.

The J gene is TRBJ2-1, the V gene TRBV4-1; TCRdb picks TRBD1, but there is no DNA to check that call. This CDR3 has 15 amino acids. Germline loops: CDR1 MGHRA, CDR2 YSYEKL. CDR3 region: CASSQGALNYNEQFF.

The chain employs TRBV12-3 or TRBV12-4 and TRBJ2-3. This CDR3 has 13 amino acids. The chain's CDR3 is CASRFGARDTQYF.

The chain couples TRBV20-1 to TRBJ2-1; the TRBD1 assignment by TCRdb is unverifiable without DNA. Germline CDR1 reads DFQATT; CDR2 reads SNEGSKA (reference sequence). The CDR3 loop spans 13 amino acids. CDR3 region: CSGGGPDYNEQFF.

This chain connects TRBV3-1 to TRBJ2-3; TCRdb selects TRBD2, and the lack of DNA leaves this call unchecked. Germline V gene data show CDR1 as LGHDT and CDR2 as YNNKEL (reference sequence). The CDR3 extends over 14 amino acids. The CDR3 here is CASSQDGLRDTQYF.

This sequence joins TRBV28 and TRBJ1-4; lacking DNA, the TRBD1 call made by TCRdb goes unchecked. The V gene's germline CDR1 is MDHEN and CDR2 SYDVKM. This CDR3 is 15 amino acids long. CDR3: CASRLSDRFNEKLFF. The variable domain in full, completed from reference TRBV28 and TRBJ1-4, reads DVKVTQSSRYLVKRTGEKVFLECVQDMDHENMFWYRQDPGLGLRLIYFSYDVKMKEKGDIPEGYSVSREKKERFSLILESASTNQTSMYLCASRLSDRFNEKLFFGSGTQLSVL.